The 21 T cell receptor beta chains given below trace back to one sample, sequenced in a study of cytomegalovirus exposure and HLA in healthy donors. The assay was immunoSEQ multiplex PCR, and TCRdb's table has in-frame clones only and misses some. Here the sample spans about 200,000 clones, around 86% being singletons. The material sequenced was PBMCs. All receptors derive from a young woman in good health and CMV-seropositive.

In this sample, this clone turned up once. The chain combines TRBV5-1 with TRBJ2-7; TRBD2 is a possible D gene (6 bases). The CDR3 contains 17 residues. Germline V gives CDR1 SGHRS, CDR2 YFSETQ. Trimming stripped 0 bases from V and 0 bases from J, with 16 bases between. The CDR3 loop is CASSLDAGRTYSYEQYF. The CDR3 nucleotides read TGCGCCAGCAGCTTGGATGCAGGGAGGACCTACTCCTACGAGCAGTACTTC.

The chain uses TRBV15 and TRBJ2-7; 8 bases fit TRBD2. CDR3 length: 15 residues. Germline V gene lookup returns CDR1 LNHNV and CDR2 YYDKDF (reference sequence). Trimming took 0 bases from V and 5 from J; bases not matched to a gene: 6. The CDR3: CATSRDPAGANEQYF. The CDR3 coding sequence is TGTGCCACCAGCAGAGATCCAGCGGGAGCAAACGAGCAGTACTTC.

V usage is TRBV5-1 and J usage is TRBJ2-7; 11 positions agree with TRBD2. Trimming removed 3 bases from V and 5 bases from J; junction bases left unmatched: 16. Germline loops: CDR1 SGHRS, CDR2 YFSETQ. This CDR3 has 18 residues. CDR3 DNA: TGCGCCAGCAGCTCGACAGGGGGATCTAGCGGGAGGTCCCACGAGCAGTACTTC. Its translation is CASSSTGGSSGRSHEQYF.

This sequence joins TRBV5-6 and TRBJ2-7; maybe TRBD1 (6 bases). Germline CDR1 reads SGHDT; CDR2 reads YYEEEE. V gave up 3 bases and J gave up 5 bases, with 24 bases separating them. CDR3 size: 17 residues. The CDR3 is CASSSLRTGTRIHEQYF. DNA of the CDR3: TGTGCCAGCAGCTCGCTTCGCACCGGGACAAGGATCCACGAGCAGTACTTC.

J is TRBJ2-7 and V is TRBV5-5, with a possible D match to TRBD2 (6 bases). This CDR3 is built from 15 residues. Germline V gives CDR1 SGHKS, CDR2 YYEKEE (reference sequence). V was clipped by 3 bases and J by 1 base, with 14 bases between them. The CDR3: CASSWSGPDSYEQYF. In DNA form, the CDR3 reads TGTGCCAGCAGCTGGAGCGGGCCGGATTCCTACGAGCAGTACTTC.

The V and J genes are TRBV9 and TRBJ2-1; TRBD2 agrees at 11 bases. The CDR3 covers 18 residues. The trim removed 0 bases at V and 4 bases at J, leaving 9 bases unmatched. Germline CDR1 SGDLS, CDR2 YYNGEE. Here the CDR3 reads CASSVDPYTSGGYNEQFF. CDR3 coding DNA: TGTGCCAGCAGCGTAGACCCCTATACTAGCGGGGGATACAATGAGCAGTTCTTC.

The chain combines TRBV6-5 with TRBJ2-2; D gene uncertain. This CDR3 is built from 13 residues. CDR1 and CDR2 from the germline V gene are MNHEY and SVGAGI. Trimming left V 7 bases short and J 1 base short, with 7 bases between. CDR3: CASKTLNTGELFF. CDR3 sequence (DNA): TGTGCCAGCAAAACATTGAACACCGGGGAGCTGTTTTTT.

The chain has TRBV7-9 and TRBJ2-1; D is possibly TRBD1 (5 bases). Trimming pared 1 base from V and 3 bases from J, leaving 13 bases between. Germline CDR1 and CDR2: SEHNR and FQNEAQ (reference sequence). The CDR3 is 16 amino acids. The CDR3 reads CASSLEGKTYYNEQFF. CDR3 in DNA: TGTGCCAGCAGCTTAGAGGGGAAAACCTACTACAATGAGCAGTTCTTC.

This chain connects TRBV6-1 to TRBJ2-7; TRBD1 agrees at 9 bases. The CDR3 has 16 residues. J lost 3 bases, V lost 1 base, and 7 bases had no gene match. Germline V gives CDR1 MNHNS, CDR2 SASEGT. The CDR3 sequence is CASSEGGPTGGYEQYF. Written as DNA, the CDR3 is TGTGCCAGCAGTGAAGGGGGACCGACAGGGGGCTACGAGCAGTACTTC.

The chain couples TRBV21-1 to TRBJ2-7; the table names TRBD1, a call not compared with the DNA. TRBV21-1 is a recognized pseudogene. The CDR3 runs 15 residues. This chain's CDR3 is CASSNKGELGYEQYF. The DNA of the CDR3 is TGTGCCAGCAGCAATAAGGGGGAATTGGGCTACGAGCAGTACTTC.

V usage is TRBV6-1 and J usage is TRBJ1-1; 11 nucleotides agree with TRBD1. Per the germline V gene, CDR1 is MNHNS and CDR2 is SASEGT. The CDR3 runs 14 residues. V lost 4 bases and J lost 6; bases outside the gene matches: 4. DNA for the CDR3: TGTGCCAGCAGTGGGACAGGGGGCACGTCTGAAGCTTTCTTT. As protein: CASSGTGGTSEAFF.

CDR3 loop: CASSYGQASTEAFF. In DNA form, the CDR3 reads TGTGCCAGCAGTTACGGACAGGCTTCCACTGAAGCTTTCTTT. The V and J genes are TRBV6-5 and TRBJ1-1; 7 bases match TRBD1. Trimming took 2 bases from V and 4 from J; bases not matched to a gene: 4. Germline V lookup: CDR1 MNHEY, CDR2 SVGAGI. The CDR3 has 14 residues.

Points on this clone: Additional DNA sequences in this sample encode the identical CDR3. The J gene is TRBJ2-5, the V gene TRBV5-1; 7 bases match TRBD1. The germline V gene has CDR1 SGHRS and CDR2 YFSETQ. Trimming took 3 bases from V and 1 from J; bases not matched to a gene: 3. The CDR3 is 14 residues long. This chain's CDR3 is CASSSGQFQETQYF. CDR3 in DNA: TGCGCCAGCAGCTCGGGACAGTTCCAAGAGACCCAGTACTTC.

This clone was observed once. The chain is built from TRBV25-1 and TRBJ1-1; 8 nucleotides align to TRBD1. With V trimmed by 3 bases and J by 0 bases, 12 bases remained unmatched. In germline, CDR1 is MGHDK, CDR2 SYGVNS. There are 18 residues in the CDR3. The CDR3 spells CASSEIRGQASMNTEAFF. CDR3 nucleotides: TGTGCCAGCAGTGAGATCAGGGGACAGGCAAGCATGAACACTGAAGCTTTCTTT.

The chain employs TRBV4-1 and TRBJ1-5; 9 bases fit TRBD1. Germline trimming cut 4 bases from V and 0 bases from J; bases unmatched to any gene: 4. Germline V gives CDR1 MGHRA, CDR2 YSYEKL. The CDR3 has 16 amino acids. CDR3 sequence reads: CASSPGQGHSNQPQHF. DNA of the CDR3: TGCGCCAGCAGCCCGGGACAGGGACATAGCAATCAGCCCCAGCATTTT.

The chain carries TRBV5-1 and TRBJ2-1; TRBD2 matches 7 bases. CDR3 size: 16 residues. Germline V CDR1 and CDR2: SGHRS, YFSETQ. V dropped 5 bases and J dropped 3; count of bases not matched to a gene: 11. In DNA, the CDR3 is TGCGCCAGCAGGGGAACGGGGGGAGGCCTCTACAATGAGCAGTTCTTC. Protein: CASRGTGGGLYNEQFF.

The chain couples TRBV14 to TRBJ2-7, with D tentatively TRBD1 (5 bases). The CDR3 is 14 amino acids. Between the trimmed V and J ends, which lost 4 bases and 1 base, there was a span of 11 bases. Germline CDR1 SGHDN, CDR2 FVKESK. CDR3 sequence: CASSPLGLSYEQYF. The CDR3 DNA is TGTGCCAGCAGCCCCCTGGGGCTATCCTACGAGCAGTACTTC.

This rearrangement joins TRBV2 to TRBJ1-1; no clear D. CDR3 length: 14 amino acids. Trimming shortened V by 3 bases and J by 3 bases, and 11 bases separated the two germline ends. Germline values: CDR1 SNHLY, CDR2 FYNNEI. The CDR3 protein is CASSDGGMDTEAFF. The CDR3 DNA reads as TGTGCCAGCAGTGATGGAGGGATGGACACTGAAGCTTTCTTT.

The rearrangement uses TRBV30 and TRBJ2-7, with 8 bases aligning to TRBD1. J gave up 0 bases and V 6 bases, and 7 bases lay outside the gene matches. The CDR3 is 14 amino acids. Germline CDR1 GTSNPN, CDR2 SVGIG (reference sequence). CDR3 sequence: CACMITGGSYEQYF. Here the CDR3 DNA reads TGTGCCTGTATGATCACAGGGGGCTCCTACGAGCAGTACTTC.

The rearrangement uses TRBV28 and TRBJ2-6; D is possibly TRBD2 (5 bases). The V gene lost 6 bases and the J gene lost 0 bases, with 6 bases spanning the gap. The CDR3 loop spans 14 amino acids. The V gene's germline CDR1 is MDHEN and CDR2 SYDVKM. DNA for the CDR3: TGTGCCAGCAGAGAGGGCTCTGGGGCCAACGTCCTGACTTTC. Its translation is CASREGSGANVLTF.

This chain links TRBV9 with TRBJ2-1, with D hard to call. With 0 bases removed from V and 7 bases from J, the gap between germline ends came to 14 bases. Germline CDR1 reads SGDLS; CDR2 reads YYNGEE. CDR3 length: 15 amino acids. The CDR3 region has the DNA TGTGCCAGCAGCGTAGCTACGACTCTGCGAAATGAGCAGTTCTTC. It yields the protein CASSVATTLRNEQFF.